A single sample is the source of the 18 T cell receptor beta chains below, sequenced in a study of blood T cell repertoires in COVID-19. The assay was immunoSEQ multiplex PCR, and TCRdb's table has in-frame clones only and misses some. The sample lists about 250,000 clones, approximately 88% occurring once. Sequencing was done on a sample of peripheral blood. Receptors originate from a woman aged 25 to 39 with COVID-19, enrolled during active disease.

The V call is TRBV18, the J call TRBJ1-1; D might be TRBD1 (5 bases). CDR1 and CDR2 from the germline V gene are KGHSH and LQKENI. The CDR3 runs 15 residues. V dropped 1 base and J dropped 8 bases, with 17 bases sitting between them. The CDR3, as DNA: TGTGCCAGCTCACCACAAACAGGAGTCCTTGACGAAGCTTTCTTT. This codes for CASSPQTGVLDEAFF.

The V gene is TRBV2, the J gene TRBJ1-2; D ambiguous. V dropped 8 bases and J dropped 3 bases, with 22 bases sitting between them. CDR3 length: 16 residues. CDR1 is SNHLY, CDR2 FYNNEI, per germline. DNA of the CDR3: TGTGCCAGCGAGGGTCCCGGGAAGGACGGGGACTATGGCTACACCTTC. Its protein is CASEGPGKDGDYGYTF.

The V gene is TRBV4-3, the J gene TRBJ2-7; 11 bases map to TRBD2. Germline assignment: CDR1 LGHNA and CDR2 YSLEER. The J segment lost 0 bases and the V segment lost 3 bases, leaving 1 base of the junction unmatched. The length of the CDR3 is 15 residues. Here the CDR3 reads CASSQGLAVSYEQYF. CDR3 nucleotide sequence: TGCGCCAGCAGCCAGGGACTAGCGGTCTCCTACGAGCAGTACTTC.

The rearrangement links TRBV29-1 to TRBJ2-3, with TRBD2 matching over 11 bases. The CDR3 extends over 17 amino acids. Trimming cost V 6 bases and J 0 bases; bases outside gene matches: 11. CDR1 and CDR2 from the germline V gene are SQVTM and ANQGSEA. CDR3 protein: CSVELAGDYTSTDTQYF. For the CDR3, the DNA is TGCAGCGTGGAACTAGCGGGGGACTATACTAGCACAGATACGCAGTATTTT.

This rearrangement joins TRBV10-3 to TRBJ2-5, with TRBD1 matching over 7 bases. The V gene end was trimmed by 6 bases and the J gene end by 0 bases; junction bases not matched to a gene: 7. This CDR3 comprises 15 residues. Per the germline V gene, CDR1 is ENHRY and CDR2 is SYGVKD. In DNA, the CDR3 is TGTGCCATCAGGACGGGACAGATGTACCAAGAGACCCAGTACTTC. Translation gives CAIRTGQMYQETQYF.

This clone has only one observation. V usage is TRBV30 and J usage is TRBJ2-5; weak D call: TRBD2 (5 bases). This CDR3 has 13 amino acids. V was clipped by 2 bases and J by 2 bases, with 9 bases between them. The germline V gene encodes CDR1 GTSNPN and CDR2 SVGIG (reference sequence). CDR3 bases: TGTGCCTGGAGTAGCGGTCCTCAAGAGACCCAGTACTTC. Protein sequence: CAWSSGPQETQYF.

The chain carries TRBV4-3 and TRBJ2-3; 9 bases match TRBD2. The V gene end was trimmed by 1 base and the J gene end by 0 bases; junction bases not matched to a gene: 5. The CDR3 is made up of 17 amino acids. Germline V gene sequence: CDR1 LGHNA, CDR2 YSLEER. For the CDR3, the DNA is TGCGCCAGCAGCCAAGTTTCGCGGGGGGGGAGCACAGATACGCAGTATTTT. Its protein is CASSQVSRGGSTDTQYF.

This chain links TRBV4-2 with TRBJ2-3; 16 nucleotides agree with TRBD2. The CDR3 is 18 residues long. Germline V gene sequence: CDR1 LGHNA, CDR2 YNFKEQ. Trimming cost V 4 bases and J 4 bases; bases outside gene matches: 8. The CDR3 coding sequence is TGTGCCAGCAGCCCGGGACTAGCGGGGGGGCAACGCGCAGATACGCAGTATTTT. Protein: CASSPGLAGGQRADTQYF.

CDR3 sequence reads: CASSSEGGFTDTQYF. The CDR3 DNA follows: TGTGCCAGCAGTTCCGAGGGAGGGTTCACAGATACGCAGTATTTT. This chain uses TRBV6-5 with TRBJ2-3; TRBD2 matches at 7 bases. V dropped 4 bases and J dropped 2; count of bases not matched to a gene: 6. Germline CDR1 and CDR2: MNHEY and SVGAGI. This CDR3 has 15 residues.

The gene calls are TRBV10-3 and TRBJ1-1; 10 bases map to TRBD1. Germline V gene sequence: CDR1 ENHRY, CDR2 SYGVKD. The trim removed 7 bases at V and 4 bases at J, leaving 6 bases unmatched. This CDR3 spans 14 amino acids. The CDR3 reads CAITPGQGPTEAFF. The CDR3 DNA sequence: TGTGCCATCACTCCGGGACAGGGGCCCACTGAAGCTTTCTTT.

The CDR3 sequence is CASSQQDTNSYNEQFF. The CDR3 DNA reads as TGCGCCAGCAGCCAACAGGACACGAACTCCTACAATGAGCAGTTCTTC. The rearrangement links TRBV4-3 to TRBJ2-1, with D tentatively TRBD1 (5 bases). Deletions cut 2 bases from V and 0 bases from J, with 11 bases between. Germline V gene lookup returns CDR1 LGHNA and CDR2 YSLEER. This CDR3 comprises 16 residues.

The V gene is TRBV29-1, the J gene TRBJ2-3; 9 bases are shared with TRBD2. The CDR3 is 13 amino acids. J lost 5 bases, V lost 3 bases, and 3 bases had no gene match. Germline-derived CDR1 and CDR2 are SQVTM and ANQGSEA. The CDR3 sequence is CSVDSGGLDTQYF. The CDR3 DNA reads as TGCAGCGTTGATAGCGGGGGATTAGATACGCAGTATTTT.

The chain links TRBV24-1 to TRBJ2-5; the match to TRBD2 covers 7 bases. Germline assignment: CDR1 KGHDR and CDR2 SFDVKD. This CDR3 is built from 13 residues. With V trimmed by 9 bases and J by 1 base, 4 bases remained unmatched. CDR3 coding DNA: TGTGCCACCTATAGCGGGCCCCAAGAGACCCAGTACTTC. Translation gives CATYSGPQETQYF.

The V call is TRBV12-3 or TRBV12-4, the J call TRBJ1-1, with TRBD1 matching 8 bases. The CDR3 covers 11 residues. The ends lost 5 bases at V and 9 bases at J; junction bases unmatched: 2. Written as DNA, the CDR3 is TGTGCCAGCAGTCGGACAGGGCAAGCTTTCTTT. It codes for CASSRTGQAFF.

The rearrangement uses TRBV7-9 and TRBJ2-5, with 8 bases fitting TRBD1. The CDR3 runs 14 residues. Germline loops: CDR1 SEHNR, CDR2 FQNEAQ (reference sequence). The trim removed 4 bases at V and 6 bases at J, leaving 7 bases unmatched. CDR3: CASSSRGRLKTQYF. The CDR3 region has the DNA TGTGCCAGCAGCTCCAGGGGGCGCTTGAAGACCCAGTACTTC.

The gene calls are TRBV7-2 and TRBJ2-7; D unclear. With 6 bases removed from V and 2 bases from J, the gap between germline ends came to 11 bases. The CDR3 extends over 13 amino acids. Germline CDR1 is SGHTA and CDR2 is FQGNSA. Here the CDR3 DNA reads TGTGCCAGCAGTCTCCTTACTACCTACGAGCAGTACTTC. It translates to CASSLLTTYEQYF.

This clone has more than one count but fewer than ten. This chain joins TRBV11-2 and TRBJ1-1, with a tentative D call TRBD1 (6 bases). This CDR3 has 14 residues. The germline V gene encodes CDR1 SGHAT and CDR2 FQNNGV. Between the trimmed V and J ends, which lost 5 bases and 1 base, there was a span of 11 bases. The CDR3 spells CASSHLTGNTEAFF. The CDR3 bases are TGTGCCAGCAGCCATCTGACAGGGAACACTGAAGCTTTCTTT. Combining the CDR3 with reference TRBV11-2 and TRBJ1-1 gives the whole variable domain EAGVAQSPRYKIIEKRQSVAFWCNPISGHATLYWYQQILGQGPKLLIQFQNNGVVDDSQLPKDRFSAERLKGVDSTLKIQPAKLEDSAVYLCASSHLTGNTEAFFGQGTRLTVV.

By its share, this clone is medium-sized. The CDR3 sequence: CASSLGPGQVNYGYTF. The CDR3 bases are TGTGCCAGCAGCTTGGGACCGGGACAGGTTAACTATGGCTACACCTTC. The gene calls are TRBV5-5 and TRBJ1-2, with 8 bases matching TRBD1. The CDR3 length is 16 residues. The J segment lost 1 base and the V segment lost 0 bases, leaving 5 bases of the junction unmatched. Germline CDR1 SGHKS, CDR2 YYEKEE (reference sequence).